The 25 T cell receptor beta chains reported below all come from one sample, sequenced in a study of shared clonotypes between healthy human individuals. Clones were read by immunoSEQ multiplex PCR, and TCRdb kept only the in-frame ones, dropping some. The sample holds 550,000 to 750,000 clones; 95% to 96% are singletons and the top ten take 0.095% to 0.12%. CD8 cells regarded as naive lacked CD45RO, were positively chosen for CCR7, and omitted terminally differentiated effector memory CD45RA+ cells. The material sequenced was naive CD8+ T cells sorted from blood. The receptors stem from a woman in her 30s in good health.

J is TRBJ2-6 and V is TRBV11-2, with D possibly being TRBD2 (7 bases). The CDR3 totals 16 residues. V lost 4 bases and J 4 bases, leaving 14 bases between the germline ends. CDR1 is SGHAT, CDR2 FQNNGV, per germline. The CDR3 nucleotides are TGTGCCAGCAGCTGGCTGCGGGGGCCCGGGGCCAACGTCCTGACTTTC. Protein product: CASSWLRGPGANVLTF.

The CDR3 reads CASSQVVSGQPQHF. CDR3 in DNA: TGCGCCAGCAGCCAAGTGGTGTCCGGACAGCCCCAGCATTTT. The chain recombines TRBV4-1 with TRBJ1-5; D not resolved. The CDR3 consists of 14 residues. Germline-derived CDR1 and CDR2 are MGHRA and YSYEKL. Trimming shortened V by 1 base and J by 7 bases, and 11 bases separated the two germline ends.

This rearrangement joins TRBV30 to TRBJ2-1; D remains unclear. Trimming left V 3 bases short and J 0 bases short, with 15 bases between. Germline values: CDR1 GTSNPN, CDR2 SVGIG (reference sequence). This CDR3 is 16 amino acids long. The CDR3 nucleotides read TGTGCCTGGAGCTCCTGGCGGCACAGCTCCTACAATGAGCAGTTCTTC. Translated: CAWSSWRHSSYNEQFF.

In nucleotides, the CDR3 is TGTGCCAGCAGTATCTTCGGACTAGCGGGAGAGCAGTTCTTC. Encoded protein: CASSIFGLAGEQFF. The gene calls are TRBV28 and TRBJ2-1, with 12 bases aligning to TRBD2. The CDR3 runs 14 residues. Germline values: CDR1 MDHEN, CDR2 SYDVKM. The V and J ends lost 5 bases and 10 bases, in that order; junction bases with no gene match: 6. Together with reference TRBV28 and TRBJ2-1, the CDR3 gives the full variable domain: DVKVTQSSRYLVKRTGEKVFLECVQDMDHENMFWYRQDPGLGLRLIYFSYDVKMKEKGDIPEGYSVSREKKERFSLILESASTNQTSMYLCASSIFGLAGEQFFGPGTRLTVL.

V is TRBV7-8 and J is TRBJ2-1, with no clear D. Trimming cost V 1 base and J 0 bases, with 7 bases left between them. CDR3 size: 15 residues. Germline CDR1 SGHVS, CDR2 FQNEAQ. Written as DNA, the CDR3 is TGTGCCAGCAGCTTAGTCGGTAGCTCCTACAATGAGCAGTTCTTC. Protein: CASSLVGSSYNEQFF.

The gene calls are TRBV28 and TRBJ1-2, with a weak D call TRBD1 (6 bases). V dropped 7 bases and J dropped 3 bases, with 18 bases sitting between them. The CDR3 runs to 15 residues. Germline CDR1 is MDHEN and CDR2 is SYDVKM. In DNA form, the CDR3 reads TGTGCCAGCACTCCAACAGGGAGGAGAGACTATGGCTACACCTTC. Protein product: CASTPTGRRDYGYTF.

The V and J genes are TRBV10-2 and TRBJ2-7; D might be TRBD2 (5 bases). The CDR3 has 12 amino acids. Germline assignment: CDR1 WSHSY and CDR2 SAAADI. V was clipped by 4 bases and J by 4 bases, with 8 bases between them. The chain's CDR3 is CASSGLRYEQYF. In nucleotides, the CDR3 is TGCGCCAGCAGTGGACTAAGATACGAGCAGTACTTC.

The chain joins TRBV11-2 to TRBJ1-5; D gene ambiguous. Germline V gives CDR1 SGHAT, CDR2 FQNNGV. The CDR3 loop spans 15 amino acids. Trimming left V 0 bases short and J 3 bases short, with 9 bases between. The CDR3 coding sequence is TGTGCCAGCAGCTTAGAGAGGGCGTACAATCAGCCCCAGCATTTT. Its translation is CASSLERAYNQPQHF.

The chain combines TRBV28 with TRBJ1-1, with 7 bases that match TRBD1. This CDR3 region has 13 residues. CDR1 and CDR2 (germline): MDHEN, SYDVKM. J gave up 8 bases and V 2 bases, and 5 bases lay outside the gene matches. CDR3: CASSLQGDAEAFF. As DNA, the CDR3 is TGTGCCAGCAGTTTACAGGGGGATGCAGAAGCTTTCTTT. Full variable domain (missing parts from reference TRBV28 and TRBJ1-1): DVKVTQSSRYLVKRTGEKVFLECVQDMDHENMFWYRQDPGLGLRLIYFSYDVKMKEKGDIPEGYSVSREKKERFSLILESASTNQTSMYLCASSLQGDAEAFFGQGTRLTVV.

The CDR3 DNA sequence: TGTGCCAGCTCCCTGGCAGAACTTTCCTACGAGCAGTACTTC. Encoded protein: CASSLAELSYEQYF. The chain couples TRBV18 to TRBJ2-7; D is unclear. Germline V gene sequence: CDR1 KGHSH, CDR2 LQKENI. This CDR3 region has 14 residues. V dropped 6 bases and J dropped 1 base, with 13 bases sitting between them.

The chain couples TRBV6-1 to TRBJ1-5; TRBD1 matches 7 bases. J was trimmed by 2 bases and V by 1 base; bases with no gene match: 2. Germline V gene sequence: CDR1 MNHNS, CDR2 SASEGT. The CDR3 runs 15 residues. CDR3 sequence: CASSEEGAGNQPQHF. CDR3 nucleotide sequence: TGTGCCAGCAGTGAAGAGGGGGCGGGCAATCAGCCCCAGCATTTT.

The V and J genes are TRBV6-5 and TRBJ2-1; D gene unclear. CDR3 length: 15 amino acids. Germline assignment: CDR1 MNHEY and CDR2 SVGAGI. The ends were cut back, 0 bases at V and 6 bases at J, with 12 bases in the middle. The CDR3 protein is CASSYSPAPANEQFF. The CDR3 DNA sequence: TGTGCCAGCAGTTACTCCCCGGCACCCGCCAATGAGCAGTTCTTC.

Regarding this clone: This CDR3 is also generated by other DNA sequences in the sample. J is TRBJ1-1 and V is TRBV28; tentative D call: TRBD1 (5 bases). CDR3 length equals 14 residues. Germline lookup yields CDR1 MDHEN and CDR2 SYDVKM. V lost 2 bases to trimming and J lost 1 base, with 8 bases between them. In DNA, the CDR3 is TGTGCCAGCAGTTTAGGGCAGGGGAACACTGAAGCTTTCTTT. Protein product: CASSLGQGNTEAFF.

The rearrangement joins TRBV25-1 to TRBJ2-7; unclear D gene. CDR1 and CDR2 (germline): MGHDK, SYGVNS. The CDR3 spans 13 residues. Between the trimmed V and J ends, which lost 2 bases and 6 bases, there was a span of 11 bases. CDR3 DNA sequence: TGTGCCAGCAGTGAAGCCCGTTGGACCGAGCAGTACTTC. It specifies CASSEARWTEQYF.

The rearrangement joins TRBV10-2 to TRBJ2-3, with D maybe TRBD2 (6 bases). Trimming stripped 6 bases from V and 4 bases from J, with 17 bases between. Germline V gene data show CDR1 as WSHSY and CDR2 as SAAADI. The CDR3 runs 15 residues. The DNA for the CDR3 is TGCGCCAGCAGAGAACCGGGAGTAGGAGCAGATACGCAGTATTTT. Residues: CASREPGVGADTQYF.

The rearrangement uses TRBV27 and TRBJ2-1; unclear D gene. The germline CDR1 and CDR2 sequences are MNHEY and SMNVEV (reference sequence). CDR3 length: 14 amino acids. V was cut by 5 bases and J by 8 bases, with 16 bases left in between. The CDR3, as DNA: TGTGCCAGCAGTCCGGACCACCCCGGCGATGAGCAGTTCTTC. Its translation is CASSPDHPGDEQFF.

The CDR3 region has the DNA TGTGCCATCAGTGAGGCTAGCGGGAGAGGGGCAGATACGCAGTATTTT. Protein: CAISEASGRGADTQYF. V gene TRBV10-3 combines with J gene TRBJ2-3; TRBD2 agrees at 10 bases. V was clipped by 2 bases and J by 4 bases; unmatched bases: 6. Germline CDR1 and CDR2: ENHRY and SYGVKD. This CDR3 contains 16 residues.

V and J are TRBV6-5 and TRBJ2-7; TRBD1 might be the D (6 bases). Germline assignment: CDR1 MNHEY and CDR2 SVGAGI. The CDR3 consists of 15 residues. The ends were cut back, 4 bases at V and 0 bases at J, with 13 bases in the middle. CDR3 in DNA: TGTGCCAGCAGTTTCTACCGGGACACCTCCTACGAGCAGTACTTC. Protein sequence: CASSFYRDTSYEQYF.

The chain carries TRBV28 and TRBJ1-3; no definite D call. The CDR3 length is 14 residues. CDR1 MDHEN and CDR2 SYDVKM come from the germline V gene. Trimming pared 4 bases from V and 0 bases from J, leaving 7 bases between. The CDR3 reads CASSYRLSGNTIYF. CDR3 in DNA: TGTGCCAGCAGTTATAGGCTCTCTGGAAACACCATATATTTT.

This clone has a single count. J is TRBJ2-2 and V is TRBV28, with 7 bases lining up with TRBD1. The CDR3 extends over 16 amino acids. Germline-derived CDR1 and CDR2 are MDHEN and SYDVKM. V lost 5 bases and J lost 6; bases outside the gene matches: 12. CDR3: CASSPLPGGGSGELFF. In nucleotides, the CDR3 is TGTGCCAGCAGTCCCCTGCCAGGGGGTGGTTCCGGGGAGCTGTTTTTT. The full variable domain, rest sourced from reference TRBV28 and TRBJ2-2, is DVKVTQSSRYLVKRTGEKVFLECVQDMDHENMFWYRQDPGLGLRLIYFSYDVKMKEKGDIPEGYSVSREKKERFSLILESASTNQTSMYLCASSPLPGGGSGELFFGEGSRLTVL.

The genes are TRBV27 and TRBJ1-1; 7 nucleotides match TRBD1. The CDR3 spans 15 residues. The trim removed 6 bases at V and 0 bases at J, leaving 7 bases unmatched. The germline V gene encodes CDR1 MNHEY and CDR2 SMNVEV (reference sequence). This chain's CDR3 is CASSDRVQMNTEAFF. As DNA, the CDR3 is TGTGCCAGCAGCGACAGGGTACAAATGAACACTGAAGCTTTCTTT.

The V call is TRBV6-5, the J call TRBJ2-3; D not certain. Looked up from germline, CDR1 is MNHEY and CDR2 is SVGAGI. The ends were cut back, 7 bases at V and 5 bases at J, with 7 bases in the middle. The CDR3 runs to 11 residues. This CDR3 reads CASKTGDTQYF. CDR3 DNA sequence: TGTGCCAGCAAAACGGGAGATACGCAGTATTTT.

The gene calls are TRBV9 and TRBJ1-1, with D tentatively TRBD1 (6 bases). This CDR3 spans 13 amino acids. Trimming cost V 0 bases and J 9 bases, with 12 bases left between them. Germline-derived CDR1 and CDR2 are SGDLS and YYNGEE. CDR3 bases: TGTGCCAGCAGCGTAGATTCGCAGGGGAAAGCTTTCTTT. It yields the protein CASSVDSQGKAFF.

This clone showed up just once. The chain joins TRBV9 to TRBJ1-1; D gene ambiguous. Germline V gives CDR1 SGDLS, CDR2 YYNGEE. The CDR3 contains 14 residues. Trimming pared 3 bases from V and 8 bases from J, leaving 17 bases between. The CDR3 DNA reads as TGTGCCAGCAGCGAAATTTCCCCGCCCCACGAAGCTTTCTTT. Its protein product is CASSEISPPHEAFF.

The CDR3 here is CASSYPAGPQDEQFF. In DNA, the CDR3 is TGTGCCAGCAGTTACCCGGCGGGGCCTCAGGATGAGCAGTTCTTC. The chain joins TRBV6-5 to TRBJ2-1, with a weak D call TRBD2 (6 bases). Deletions cut 2 bases from V and 8 bases from J, with 16 bases between. This CDR3 is 15 amino acids long. Per germline, CDR1 MNHEY and CDR2 SVGAGI.